Listed below are T cell receptor beta chains from one sample, sequenced in a study of T cells after yellow fever vaccination. TCRdb fed the 5' RACE reads into MiXCR, producing one record per CDR3 protein. The sample contains about 170,000 distinct CDR3 sequences, approximately 10% of which appear only once. The material sequenced was CD8+ T cells sorted from PBMCs, taken 15 days after the yellow fever booster vaccination. All receptors derive from a man between 18 and 35 years old who received the YFV17D yellow fever vaccine. Both conserved end residues are part of each CDR3. Fields, in order: V gene, D gene, J gene, clone size, CDR3 DNA, CDR3 protein. The D gene is left open where the match is weak. Size tells how often a clone was seen (once, few, many) or the class of an expanded clone, and some rows leave it out.

TRBV9,-,TRBJ2-3,few,TGTGCCAGCAGCGGCGATCCGAGCGGGGATACGCAGTATTTT,CASSGDPSGDTQYF
TRBV5-1,TRBD1,TRBJ2-1,-,TGCGCCAGCAGTTCTGGGGATCGAGACAGGGACGAGCAGTTCTTC,CASSSGDRDRDEQFF
TRBV27,-,TRBJ2-1,-,TGTGCCAGCAGCCGGGACACGTACAATGAGCAGTTCTTC,CASSRDTYNEQFF
TRBV29-1,-,TRBJ1-1,few,TGCAGCGTGGGCCTGGGGAACACTGAAGCTTTCTTT,CSVGLGNTEAFF
TRBV12-3/TRBV12-4,-,TRBJ1-1,-,TGTGCCAGCAGCCTGGACACGGACTTTGAAGCTTTCTTT,CASSLDTDFEAFF
TRBV20-1,-,TRBJ2-1,-,TGCAGTGCTAGACCCGTCCGGAACAATGAGCAGTTCTTC,CSARPVRNNEQFF
TRBV5-4,-,TRBJ1-1,-,TGTGCCAGCAGCATGACTCAGAACACTGAAGCTTTCTTT,CASSMTQNTEAFF
TRBV20-1,-,TRBJ2-5,few,TGCAGTACACAAGAGACCCAGTACTTC,CSTQETQYF
TRBV28,-,TRBJ2-3,few,TGTGCCAGCAAAGCGGCCGGAGATACGCAGTATTTT,CASKAAGDTQYF
TRBV4-3,TRBD2,TRBJ2-5,few,TGCGCCAGCCAACTAGCGGGGGGGCTGGAGACCCAGTACTTC,CASQLAGGLETQYF
TRBV12-3/TRBV12-4,TRBD2,TRBJ2-1,many,TGTGCCAGCAGTCCGCGGGGGGCCGGTTTTAGAGAGCAGTTCTTC,CASSPRGAGFREQFF